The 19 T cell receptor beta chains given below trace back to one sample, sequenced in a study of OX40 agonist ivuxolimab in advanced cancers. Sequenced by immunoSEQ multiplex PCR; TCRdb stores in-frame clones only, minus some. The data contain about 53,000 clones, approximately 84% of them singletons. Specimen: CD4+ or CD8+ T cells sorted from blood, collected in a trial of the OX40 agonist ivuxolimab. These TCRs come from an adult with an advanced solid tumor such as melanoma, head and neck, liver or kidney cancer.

The CDR3 sequence is CASSEASGSKQETQYF. The CDR3 DNA reads TGTGCCAGCAGTGAAGCTAGCGGGAGTAAGCAAGAGACCCAGTACTTC. This chain links TRBV2 with TRBJ2-5; 9 bases line up with TRBD2. With V trimmed by 0 bases and J by 2 bases, 4 bases remained unmatched. CDR1 is SNHLY and CDR2 is FYNNEI in the germline V gene. The CDR3 extends over 16 amino acids.

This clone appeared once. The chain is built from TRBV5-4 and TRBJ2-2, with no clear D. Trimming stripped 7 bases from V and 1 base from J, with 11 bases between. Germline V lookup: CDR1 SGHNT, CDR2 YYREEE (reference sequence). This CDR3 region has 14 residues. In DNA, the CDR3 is TGTGCCAGCGGCGGAACTGTGAACACCGGGGAGCTGTTTTTT. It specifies CASGGTVNTGELFF.

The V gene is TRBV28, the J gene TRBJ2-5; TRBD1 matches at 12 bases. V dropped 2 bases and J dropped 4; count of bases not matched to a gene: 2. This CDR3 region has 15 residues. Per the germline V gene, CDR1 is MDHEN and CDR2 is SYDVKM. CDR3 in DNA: TGTGCCAGCAGTTTACCGGGACAGGGGGCAGAGACCCAGTACTTC. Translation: CASSLPGQGAETQYF.

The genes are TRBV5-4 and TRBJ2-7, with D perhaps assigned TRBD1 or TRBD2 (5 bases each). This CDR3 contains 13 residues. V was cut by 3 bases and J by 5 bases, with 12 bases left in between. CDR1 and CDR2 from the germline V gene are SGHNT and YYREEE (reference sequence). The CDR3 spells CASSSGPSDEQYF. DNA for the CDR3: TGTGCCAGCAGCTCGGGACCATCCGACGAGCAGTACTTC.

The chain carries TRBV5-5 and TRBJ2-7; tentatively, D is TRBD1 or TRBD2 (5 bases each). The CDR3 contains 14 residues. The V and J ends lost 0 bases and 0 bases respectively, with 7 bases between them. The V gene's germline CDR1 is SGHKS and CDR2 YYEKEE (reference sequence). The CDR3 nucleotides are TGTGCCAGCAGCTTGGTTGGGGGCTCCTACGAGCAGTACTTC. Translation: CASSLVGGSYEQYF.

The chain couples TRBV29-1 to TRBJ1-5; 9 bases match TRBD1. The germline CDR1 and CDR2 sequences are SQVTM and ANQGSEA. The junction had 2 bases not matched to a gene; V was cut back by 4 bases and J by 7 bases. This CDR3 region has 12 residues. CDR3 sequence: CSVGQGGQPQHF. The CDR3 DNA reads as TGCAGCGTTGGACAGGGGGGCCAGCCCCAGCATTTT.

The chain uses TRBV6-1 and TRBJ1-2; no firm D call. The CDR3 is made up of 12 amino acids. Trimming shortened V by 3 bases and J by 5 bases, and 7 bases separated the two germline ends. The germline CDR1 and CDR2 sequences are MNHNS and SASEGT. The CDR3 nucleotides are TGTGCCAGCAGTGACCCCCGGTATGGCTACACCTTC. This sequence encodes CASSDPRYGYTF.

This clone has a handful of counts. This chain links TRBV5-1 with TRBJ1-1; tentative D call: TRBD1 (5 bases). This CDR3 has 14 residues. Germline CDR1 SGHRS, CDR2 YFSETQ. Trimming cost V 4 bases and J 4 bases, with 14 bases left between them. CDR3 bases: TGCGCCAGCAGCGAACCTGGGGGGAGCACTGAAGCTTTCTTT. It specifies CASSEPGGSTEAFF.

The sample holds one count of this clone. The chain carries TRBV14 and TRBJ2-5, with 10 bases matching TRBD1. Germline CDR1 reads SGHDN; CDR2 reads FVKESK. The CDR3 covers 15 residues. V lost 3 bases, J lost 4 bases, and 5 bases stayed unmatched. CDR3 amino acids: CASSQWGQGSETQYF. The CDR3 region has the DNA TGTGCCAGCAGCCAGTGGGGACAGGGGTCAGAGACCCAGTACTTC. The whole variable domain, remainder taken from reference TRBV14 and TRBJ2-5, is EAGVTQFPSHSVIEKGQTVTLRCDPISGHDNLYWYRRVMGKEIKFLLHFVKESKQDESGMPNNRFLAERTGGTYSTLKVQPAELEDSGVYFCASSQWGQGSETQYFGPGTRLLVL.

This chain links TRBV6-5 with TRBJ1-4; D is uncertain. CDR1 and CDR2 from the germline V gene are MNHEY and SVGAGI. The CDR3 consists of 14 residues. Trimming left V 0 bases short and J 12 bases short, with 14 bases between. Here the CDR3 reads CASSYSGRIKELFF. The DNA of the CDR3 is TGTGCCAGCAGTTACTCCGGCAGGATAAAGGAACTGTTTTTT.

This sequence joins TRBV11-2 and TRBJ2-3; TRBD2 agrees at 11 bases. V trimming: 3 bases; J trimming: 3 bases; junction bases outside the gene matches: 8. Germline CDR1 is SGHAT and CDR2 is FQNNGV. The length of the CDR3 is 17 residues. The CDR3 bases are TGTGCCAGCAGCTTCCACGAACTAGCGGGAGTAACAGATACGCAGTATTTT. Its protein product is CASSFHELAGVTDTQYF.

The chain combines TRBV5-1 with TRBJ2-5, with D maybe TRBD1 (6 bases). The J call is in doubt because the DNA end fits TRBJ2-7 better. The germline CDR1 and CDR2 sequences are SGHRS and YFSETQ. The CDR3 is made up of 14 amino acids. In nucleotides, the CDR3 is TGCGCCAGCAGCTTGGGTCCAGGGGACTACGAGCAGTACTTC. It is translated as CASSLGPGDYEQYF.

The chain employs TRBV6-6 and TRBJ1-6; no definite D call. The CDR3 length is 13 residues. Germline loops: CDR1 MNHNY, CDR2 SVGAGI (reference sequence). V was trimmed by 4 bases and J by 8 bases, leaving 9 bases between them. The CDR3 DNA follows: TGTGCCAGCAGTTCGGAAGTTTATTCACCCCTCCACTTT. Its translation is CASSSEVYSPLHF.

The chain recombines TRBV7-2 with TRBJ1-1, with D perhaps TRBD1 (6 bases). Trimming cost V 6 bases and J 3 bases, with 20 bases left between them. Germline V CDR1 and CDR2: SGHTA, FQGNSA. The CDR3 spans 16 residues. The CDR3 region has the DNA TGTGCCAGCAGGCGACAAGGACAGACCCCATACACTGAAGCTTTCTTT. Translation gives CASRRQGQTPYTEAFF.

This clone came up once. The CDR3 nucleotides are TGTGCCAGCAGCAACAGGGGGCGATTCACTGAAGCTTTCTTT. Its protein is CASSNRGRFTEAFF. The V call is TRBV6-1, the J call TRBJ1-1; TRBD1 agrees at 9 bases. Per germline, CDR1 MNHNS and CDR2 SASEGT. The CDR3 totals 14 residues. J lost 4 bases, V lost 6 bases, and 6 bases had no gene match.

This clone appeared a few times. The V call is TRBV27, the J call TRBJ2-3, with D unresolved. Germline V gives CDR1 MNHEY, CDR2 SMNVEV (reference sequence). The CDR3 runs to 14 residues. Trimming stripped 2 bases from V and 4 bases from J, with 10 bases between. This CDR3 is CASSLKYQSDTQYF. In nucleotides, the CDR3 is TGTGCCAGCAGTTTAAAGTACCAGTCAGATACGCAGTATTTT.

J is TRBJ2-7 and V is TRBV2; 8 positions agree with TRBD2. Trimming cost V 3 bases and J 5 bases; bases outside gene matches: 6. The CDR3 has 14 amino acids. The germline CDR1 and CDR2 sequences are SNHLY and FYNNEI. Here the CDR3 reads CASSDQRESNEQYF. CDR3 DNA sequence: TGTGCCAGCAGTGACCAGCGGGAGTCTAACGAGCAGTACTTC. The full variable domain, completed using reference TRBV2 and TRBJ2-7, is EPEVTQTPSHQVTQMGQEVILRCVPISNHLYFYWYRQILGQKVEFLVSFYNNEISEKSEIFDDQFSVERPDGSNFTLKIRSTKLEDSAMYFCASSDQRESNEQYFGPGTRLTVT.

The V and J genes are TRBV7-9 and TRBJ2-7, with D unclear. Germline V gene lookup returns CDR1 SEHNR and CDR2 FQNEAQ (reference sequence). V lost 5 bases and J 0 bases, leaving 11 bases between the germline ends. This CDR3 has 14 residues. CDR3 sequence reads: CASSMYSTSYEQYF. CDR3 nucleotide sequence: TGTGCCAGCAGCATGTATAGTACCTCCTACGAGCAGTACTTC.

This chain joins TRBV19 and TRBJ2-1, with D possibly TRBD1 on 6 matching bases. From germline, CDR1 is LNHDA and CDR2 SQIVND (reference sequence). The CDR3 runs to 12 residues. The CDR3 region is CASQGQGNEQFF. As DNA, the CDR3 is TGTGCTTCACAGGGTCAGGGCAATGAGCAGTTCTTC.